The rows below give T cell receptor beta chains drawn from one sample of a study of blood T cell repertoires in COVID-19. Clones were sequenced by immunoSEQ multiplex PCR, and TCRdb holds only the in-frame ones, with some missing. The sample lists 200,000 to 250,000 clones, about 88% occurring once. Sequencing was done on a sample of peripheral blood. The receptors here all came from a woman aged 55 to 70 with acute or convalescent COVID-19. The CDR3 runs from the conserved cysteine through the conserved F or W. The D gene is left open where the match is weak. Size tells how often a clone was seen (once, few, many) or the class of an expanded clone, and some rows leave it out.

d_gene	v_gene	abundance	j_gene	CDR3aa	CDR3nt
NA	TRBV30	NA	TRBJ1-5	CAWSWGGAGSNQPQHF	TGTGCCTGGAGTTGGGGGGGCGCCGGGAGCAATCAGCCCCAGCATTTT
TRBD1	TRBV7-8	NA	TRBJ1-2	CASSLETGPNYGYTF	TGTGCCAGCAGCTTAGAGACAGGGCCTAACTATGGCTACACCTTC
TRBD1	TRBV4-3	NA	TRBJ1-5	CASSQDRTGGYQPQHF	TGCGCCAGCAGCCAAGATAGGACAGGGGGGTATCAGCCCCAGCATTTT
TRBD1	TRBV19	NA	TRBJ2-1	CASSSWTGALRNEQFF	TGTGCCAGTAGTAGCTGGACAGGTGCTCTTCGGAATGAGCAGTTCTTC
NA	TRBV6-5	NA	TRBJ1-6	CASRIGVPYNSPLHF	TGTGCCAGCAGGATAGGGGTACCCTATAATTCACCCCTCCACTTT
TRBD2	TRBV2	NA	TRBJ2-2	CASRGLAGTGELFF	TGTGCCAGCAGGGGACTAGCCGGCACCGGGGAGCTGTTTTTT
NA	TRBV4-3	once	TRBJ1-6	CASSQEYRISSYNSPLHF	TGCGCCAGCAGCCAAGAGTACAGGATAAGCTCCTATAATTCACCCCTCCACTTT
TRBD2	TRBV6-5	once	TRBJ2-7	CASSHEPGLVYEQYF	TGTGCCAGCAGTCACGAGCCGGGACTAGTCTACGAGCAGTACTTC
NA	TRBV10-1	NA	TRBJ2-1	CASSESPAGYNEQFF	TGCGCCAGCAGTGAGTCTCCGGCGGGATACAATGAGCAGTTCTTC
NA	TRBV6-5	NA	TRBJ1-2	CASVQGYGYTF	TGTGCCAGCGTACAGGGATATGGCTACACCTTC
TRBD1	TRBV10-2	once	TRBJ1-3	CASSTTGTGPSGNTIYF	TGCGCCAGCAGCACCACCGGGACAGGGCCCTCTGGAAACACCATATATTTT
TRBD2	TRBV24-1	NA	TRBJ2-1	CATSSSGGYNEQFF	TGTGCCACCTCGAGTAGCGGGGGGTACAATGAGCAGTTCTTC
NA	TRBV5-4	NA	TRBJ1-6	CASSLGASVARLHF	TGTGCCAGCAGCTTGGGGGCTTCAGTGGCCCGGCTCCACTTT
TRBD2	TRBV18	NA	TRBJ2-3	CASSEGTSSITDTQYF	TGTGCCAGCTCAGAGGGGACTAGCAGTATCACAGATACGCAGTATTTT
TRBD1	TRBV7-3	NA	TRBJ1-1	CASCQTGRNTEAFF	TGTGCCAGCTGCCAGACAGGGAGGAACACTGAAGCTTTCTTT
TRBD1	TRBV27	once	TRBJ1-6	CASSFSDRGNSPLHF	TGTGCCAGCAGTTTCTCGGACAGGGGAAATTCACCCCTCCACTTT
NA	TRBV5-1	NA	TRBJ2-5	CASSSRGFAETQYF	TGCGCCAGCAGCTCCCGGGGGTTCGCAGAGACCCAGTACTTC